What follows are 5 T cell receptor beta chains derived from one specimen sequenced in a study of T cells in Graves' hyperthyroidism and ophthalmopathy. The CDR3 regions of TCR beta were amplified from RNA transcripts. An initial round of RT-PCR targeting the TCR CDR3 relied on the HTBI primer set. TCRdb fed the multiplex PCR reads into MiXCR, producing one record per CDR3 protein. Of roughly 280,000 distinct CDR3 sequences listed, around 15% were seen once; the top ten hold over 45%. Sequenced input: blood. The receptors derive from a woman aged 60-75 years with Graves' ophthalmopathy.

This clonotype was picked up many times. The genes are TRBV5-1 and TRBJ2-5; D uncertain. CDR1 is SGHRS, CDR2 YFSETQ, per germline. V dropped 5 bases and J dropped 0 bases, with 14 bases sitting between them. The length of the CDR3 is 15 residues. The DNA for the CDR3 is TGCGCCAGCAGAACAGCAATAATGTACCAAGAGACCCAGTACTTC. It encodes CASRTAIMYQETQYF.

The chain carries TRBV20-1 and TRBJ2-7, with 7 nucleotides matching TRBD1. The V gene's germline CDR1 is DFQATT and CDR2 SNEGSKA (reference sequence). Losses at the gene ends were 3 bases for V and 1 base for J; bases not matched to a gene: 18. There are 18 residues in the CDR3. This chain's CDR3 is CSARHYPVGDRNSYEQYF. The CDR3 DNA sequence: TGCAGTGCTAGGCACTATCCCGTCGGGGACAGAAATTCCTACGAGCAGTACTTC.

This clonotype occurred a few times. This sequence joins TRBV11-2 and TRBJ2-1; 10 positions agree with TRBD2. Germline CDR1 reads SGHAT; CDR2 reads FQNNGV. With V trimmed by 4 bases and J by 4 bases, 4 bases remained unmatched. This CDR3 region has 15 residues. CDR3 sequence: CASSYQREGYNEQFF. The CDR3 nucleotides read TGTGCCAGCAGCTACCAGCGGGAGGGGTACAATGAGCAGTTCTTC. The whole variable domain, remainder taken from reference TRBV11-2 and TRBJ2-1, is EAGVAQSPRYKIIEKRQSVAFWCNPISGHATLYWYQQILGQGPKLLIQFQNNGVVDDSQLPKDRFSAERLKGVDSTLKIQPAKLEDSAVYLCASSYQREGYNEQFFGPGTRLTVL.

The sample holds many counts of this clonotype. The V and J genes are TRBV20-1 and TRBJ2-1; D is perhaps TRBD1 (5 bases). CDR1 is DFQATT and CDR2 is SNEGSKA in the germline V gene (reference sequence). The CDR3 totals 12 residues. V was pared by 5 bases and J by 4 bases, with 9 bases between. CDR3 sequence: CSAPGKYNEQFF. CDR3 coding DNA: TGCAGTGCTCCAGGGAAATACAATGAGCAGTTCTTC.

The rearrangement links TRBV5-6 to TRBJ2-7; the D gene is possibly TRBD2 (5 bases). The germline V gene encodes CDR1 SGHDT and CDR2 YYEEEE. CDR3 length: 15 residues. The V gene lost 4 bases and the J gene lost 0 bases, with 14 bases spanning the gap. This CDR3 reads CASSPNQGSSYEQYF. The DNA for the CDR3 is TGTGCCAGCAGCCCCAACCAAGGGAGCTCCTACGAGCAGTACTTC.